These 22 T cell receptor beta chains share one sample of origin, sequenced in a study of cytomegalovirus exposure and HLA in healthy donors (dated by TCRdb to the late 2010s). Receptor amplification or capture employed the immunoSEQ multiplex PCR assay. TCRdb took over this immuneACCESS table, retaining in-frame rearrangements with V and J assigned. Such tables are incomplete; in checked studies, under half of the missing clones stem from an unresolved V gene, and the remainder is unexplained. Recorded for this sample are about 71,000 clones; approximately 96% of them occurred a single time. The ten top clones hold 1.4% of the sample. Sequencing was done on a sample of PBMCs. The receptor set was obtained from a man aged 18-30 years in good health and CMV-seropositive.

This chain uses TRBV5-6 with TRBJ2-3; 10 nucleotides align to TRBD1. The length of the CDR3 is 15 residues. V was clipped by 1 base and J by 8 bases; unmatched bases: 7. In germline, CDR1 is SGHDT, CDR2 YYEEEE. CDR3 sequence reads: CASSLWGQGRSTQYF. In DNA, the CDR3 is TGTGCCAGCAGCTTGTGGGGACAGGGGAGGAGTACGCAGTATTTT.

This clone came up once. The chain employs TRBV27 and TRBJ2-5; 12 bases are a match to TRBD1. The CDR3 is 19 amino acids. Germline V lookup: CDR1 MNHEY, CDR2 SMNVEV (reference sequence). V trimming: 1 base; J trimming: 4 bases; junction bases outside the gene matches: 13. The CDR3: CASSLFPPGQGASSETQYF. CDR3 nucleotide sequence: TGTGCCAGCAGTTTATTCCCCCCGGGACAGGGGGCCTCCTCAGAGACCCAGTACTTC.

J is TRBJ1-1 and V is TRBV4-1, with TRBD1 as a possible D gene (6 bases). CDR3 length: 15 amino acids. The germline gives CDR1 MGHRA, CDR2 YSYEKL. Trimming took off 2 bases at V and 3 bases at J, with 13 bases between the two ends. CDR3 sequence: CASSQRGGTDTEAFF. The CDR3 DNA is TGCGCCAGCAGCCAAAGGGGGGGGACGGACACTGAAGCTTTCTTT.

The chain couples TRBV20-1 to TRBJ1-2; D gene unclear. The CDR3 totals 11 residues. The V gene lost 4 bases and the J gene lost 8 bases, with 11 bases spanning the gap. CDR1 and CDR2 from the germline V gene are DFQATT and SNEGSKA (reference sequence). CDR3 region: CSAKSSVGYTF. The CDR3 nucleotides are TGCAGTGCTAAATCCTCGGTGGGCTACACCTTC.

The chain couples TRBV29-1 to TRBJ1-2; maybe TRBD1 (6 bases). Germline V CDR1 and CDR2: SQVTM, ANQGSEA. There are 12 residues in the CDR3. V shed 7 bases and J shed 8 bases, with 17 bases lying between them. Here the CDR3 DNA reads TGCAGCGGGCTACAGGGTTCGCGGGGCTACACCTTC. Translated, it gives CSGLQGSRGYTF.

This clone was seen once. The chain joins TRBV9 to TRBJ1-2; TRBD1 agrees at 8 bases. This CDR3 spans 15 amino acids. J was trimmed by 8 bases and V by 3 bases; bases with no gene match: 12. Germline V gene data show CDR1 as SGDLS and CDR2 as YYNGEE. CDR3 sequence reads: CASSAGTGVPMGYTF. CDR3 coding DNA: TGTGCCAGCAGCGCCGGGACAGGCGTGCCTATGGGCTACACCTTC.

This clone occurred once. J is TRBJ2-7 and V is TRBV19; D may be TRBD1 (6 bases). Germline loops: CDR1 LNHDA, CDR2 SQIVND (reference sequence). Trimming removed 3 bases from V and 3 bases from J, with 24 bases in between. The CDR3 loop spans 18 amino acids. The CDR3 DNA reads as TGTGCCAGTAGTATGGGCGGCAGGGGCCGCGCCTCCTACTACGAGCAGTACTTC. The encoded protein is CASSMGGRGRASYYEQYF.

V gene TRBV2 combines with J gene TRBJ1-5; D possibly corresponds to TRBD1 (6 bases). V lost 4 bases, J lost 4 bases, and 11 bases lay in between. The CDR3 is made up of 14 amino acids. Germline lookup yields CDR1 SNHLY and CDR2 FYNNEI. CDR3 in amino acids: CASSVPQGNQPQHF. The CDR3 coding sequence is TGTGCCAGCAGTGTACCCCAGGGGAATCAGCCCCAGCATTTT.

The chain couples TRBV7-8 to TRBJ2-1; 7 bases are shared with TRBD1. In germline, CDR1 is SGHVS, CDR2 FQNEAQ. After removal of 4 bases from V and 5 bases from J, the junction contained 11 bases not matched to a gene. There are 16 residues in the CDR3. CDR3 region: CASSSGPGQRNNEQFF. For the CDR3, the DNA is TGTGCCAGCAGCTCCGGGCCGGGACAGAGGAACAATGAGCAGTTCTTC.

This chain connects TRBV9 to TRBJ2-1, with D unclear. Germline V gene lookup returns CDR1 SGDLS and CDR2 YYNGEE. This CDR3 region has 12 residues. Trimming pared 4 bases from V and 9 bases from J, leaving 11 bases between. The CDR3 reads CASSPSESEQFF. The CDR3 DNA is TGTGCCAGCAGCCCTTCGGAGAGTGAGCAGTTCTTC.

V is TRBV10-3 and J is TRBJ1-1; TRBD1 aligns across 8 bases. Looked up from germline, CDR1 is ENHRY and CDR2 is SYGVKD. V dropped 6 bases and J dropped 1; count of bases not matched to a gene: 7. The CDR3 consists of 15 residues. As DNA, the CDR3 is TGTGCCATCAGGCCGAGGGGACAGGCGAACACTGAAGCTTTCTTT. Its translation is CAIRPRGQANTEAFF.

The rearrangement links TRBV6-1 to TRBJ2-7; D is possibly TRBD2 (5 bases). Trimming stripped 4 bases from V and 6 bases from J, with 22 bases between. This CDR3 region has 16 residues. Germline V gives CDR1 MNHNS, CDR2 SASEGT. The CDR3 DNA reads TGTGCCAGCAGTGGGCTCCGCGGCGTTCTAGCTCCCGAGCAGTACTTC. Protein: CASSGLRGVLAPEQYF.

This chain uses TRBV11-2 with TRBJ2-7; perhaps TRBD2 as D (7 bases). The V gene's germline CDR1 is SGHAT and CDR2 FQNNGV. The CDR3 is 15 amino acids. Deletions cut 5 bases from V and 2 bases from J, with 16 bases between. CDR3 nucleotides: TGTGCCAGCAGCCGGGGGGCAGGAGGCCCCTACGAGCAGTACTTC. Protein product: CASSRGAGGPYEQYF.

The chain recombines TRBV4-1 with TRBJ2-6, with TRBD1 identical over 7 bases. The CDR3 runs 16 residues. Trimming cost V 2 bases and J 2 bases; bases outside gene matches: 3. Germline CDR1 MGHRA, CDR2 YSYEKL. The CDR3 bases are TGCGCCAGCAGCCAAAGCAGGGGGACTGGGGCCAACGTCCTGACTTTC. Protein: CASSQSRGTGANVLTF.

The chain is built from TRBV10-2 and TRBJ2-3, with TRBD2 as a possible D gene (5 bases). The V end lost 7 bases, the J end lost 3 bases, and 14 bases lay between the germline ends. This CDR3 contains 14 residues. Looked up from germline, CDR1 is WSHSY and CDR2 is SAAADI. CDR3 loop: CASKTTLTTDTQYF. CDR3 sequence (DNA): TGCGCCAGCAAGACTACCCTAACAACAGATACGCAGTATTTT.

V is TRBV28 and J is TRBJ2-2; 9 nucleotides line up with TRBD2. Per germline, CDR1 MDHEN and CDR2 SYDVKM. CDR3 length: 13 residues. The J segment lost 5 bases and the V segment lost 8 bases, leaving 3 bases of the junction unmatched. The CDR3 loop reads CASGGGATGELFF. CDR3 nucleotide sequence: TGTGCCAGCGGCGGGGGGGCGACCGGGGAGCTGTTTTTT.

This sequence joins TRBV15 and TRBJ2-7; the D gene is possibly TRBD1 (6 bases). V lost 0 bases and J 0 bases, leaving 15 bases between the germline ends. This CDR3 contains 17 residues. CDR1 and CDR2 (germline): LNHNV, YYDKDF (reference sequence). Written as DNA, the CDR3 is TGTGCCACCAGCAGAGATGCCTCGGGACACCGCTCCTACGAGCAGTACTTC. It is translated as CATSRDASGHRSYEQYF.

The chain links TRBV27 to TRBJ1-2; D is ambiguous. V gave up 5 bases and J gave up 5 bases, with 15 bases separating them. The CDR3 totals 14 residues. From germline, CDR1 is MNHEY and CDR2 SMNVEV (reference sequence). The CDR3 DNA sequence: TGTGCCAGCAGTCAAACACAGTTCTTATATGGCTACACCTTC. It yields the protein CASSQTQFLYGYTF.

CDR3 residues: CASSSSLGGSGYEQYF. The CDR3 nucleotides read TGTGCCAGCAGTTCCTCACTCGGCGGGAGTGGCTACGAGCAGTACTTC. This chain connects TRBV6-6 to TRBJ2-7, with 7 bases lining up with TRBD2. The CDR3 contains 16 residues. Germline V gene data show CDR1 as MNHNY and CDR2 as SVGAGI (reference sequence). Losses at the gene ends were 4 bases for V and 3 bases for J; bases not matched to a gene: 12.

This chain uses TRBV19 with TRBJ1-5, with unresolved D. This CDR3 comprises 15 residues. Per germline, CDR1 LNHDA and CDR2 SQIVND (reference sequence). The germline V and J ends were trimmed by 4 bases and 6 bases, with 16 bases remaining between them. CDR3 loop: CASSTLGVSSQPQHF. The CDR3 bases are TGTGCCAGTAGTACTCTAGGAGTCAGTTCTCAGCCCCAGCATTTT. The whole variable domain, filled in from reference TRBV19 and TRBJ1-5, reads DGGITQSPKYLFRKEGQNVTLSCEQNLNHDAMYWYRQDPGQGLRLIYYSQIVNDFQKGDIAEGYSVSREKKESFPLTVTSAQKNPTAFYLCASSTLGVSSQPQHFGDGTRLSIL.

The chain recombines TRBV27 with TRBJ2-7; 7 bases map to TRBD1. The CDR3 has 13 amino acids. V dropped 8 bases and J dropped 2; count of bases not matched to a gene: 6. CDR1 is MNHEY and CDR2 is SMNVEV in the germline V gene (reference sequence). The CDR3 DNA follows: TGTGCCAGCTCGTTAGGGGGCCCCTACGAGCAGTACTTC. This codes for CASSLGGPYEQYF.

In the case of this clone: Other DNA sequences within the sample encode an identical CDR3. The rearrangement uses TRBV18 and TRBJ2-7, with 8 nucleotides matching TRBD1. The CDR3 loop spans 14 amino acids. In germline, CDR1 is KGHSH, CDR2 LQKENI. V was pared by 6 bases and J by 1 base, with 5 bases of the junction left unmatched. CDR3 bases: TGTGCCAGCTCCCGAGGACAGGGTTCCTACGAGCAGTACTTC. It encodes CASSRGQGSYEQYF.